The 14 T cell receptor beta chains in this list originate from one sample, sequenced in a study of cytomegalovirus exposure and HLA in healthy donors. 13 Jbeta primers and 60 Vbeta primers were used for the PCR. TCRdb keeps only in-frame clones here, not all; method: immunoSEQ multiplex PCR. The table includes some 120,000 clones, roughly 70% detected once. Sequenced input: PBMCs. These receptors were obtained from a young man in good health and CMV-seronegative.

The chain employs TRBV2 and TRBJ2-7; 7 bases align to TRBD2. V shed 2 bases and J 3 bases; nucleotides not matched to a gene: 7. There are 15 residues in the CDR3. Per germline, CDR1 SNHLY and CDR2 FYNNEI. For the CDR3, the DNA is TGTGCCAGCAGTGAAATGAGCGGGACCGGCTACGAGCAGTACTTC. Protein: CASSEMSGTGYEQYF.

The rearrangement uses TRBV28 and TRBJ2-5; 7 bases are a match to TRBD2. This CDR3 is built from 15 residues. The V gene end was trimmed by 7 bases and the J gene end by 1 base; junction bases not matched to a gene: 9. From germline, CDR1 is MDHEN and CDR2 SYDVKM. CDR3 nucleotides: TGTGCCAGCATTCGGGGGGTTGGATCCCAAGAGACCCAGTACTTC. Its translation is CASIRGVGSQETQYF. The entire variable domain, with the rest obtained from reference TRBV28 and TRBJ2-5, is as follows: DVKVTQSSRYLVKRTGEKVFLECVQDMDHENMFWYRQDPGLGLRLIYFSYDVKMKEKGDIPEGYSVSREKKERFSLILESASTNQTSMYLCASIRGVGSQETQYFGPGTRLLVL.

In this sample, this clone turned up once. The chain joins TRBV30 to TRBJ1-2; D uncertain. The CDR3 sequence is 12 residues long. V was pared by 1 base and J by 7 bases, with 10 bases between. Per the germline V gene, CDR1 is GTSNPN and CDR2 is SVGIG (reference sequence). The CDR3 reads CAWSGRVGGYTF. In nucleotides, the CDR3 is TGTGCCTGGAGTGGCCGTGTCGGTGGCTACACCTTC.

The chain joins TRBV5-6 to TRBJ1-2; D gene unclear. The germline gives CDR1 SGHDT, CDR2 YYEEEE. The ends were cut back, 0 bases at V and 2 bases at J, with 5 bases in the middle. This CDR3 has 13 residues. CDR3 in amino acids: CASSLGQNYGYTF. The CDR3 nucleotides read TGTGCCAGCAGCTTGGGGCAGAACTATGGCTACACCTTC.

The CDR3 spells CASRTGGTETQYF. The CDR3 DNA reads as TGTGCCAGCAGGACAGGGGGCACAGAGACCCAGTACTTC. The chain links TRBV2 to TRBJ2-5; 10 bases fit TRBD1. The CDR3 is 13 amino acids. The germline CDR1 and CDR2 sequences are SNHLY and FYNNEI. The V gene end was trimmed by 6 bases and the J gene end by 4 bases; junction bases not matched to a gene: 2.

The V gene is TRBV19, the J gene TRBJ1-1, with D unclear. CDR1 LNHDA and CDR2 SQIVND come from the germline V gene (reference sequence). Trimming took 3 bases from V and 1 from J, leaving 12 bases between them. The CDR3 spans 15 residues. As DNA, the CDR3 is TGTGCCAGTAGTATTCAGATCTCCCCGAACACTGAAGCTTTCTTT. Translating it yields CASSIQISPNTEAFF.

This chain links TRBV7-9 with TRBJ1-4, with TRBD1 matching over 7 bases. Germline V lookup: CDR1 SEHNR, CDR2 FQNEAQ (reference sequence). J was trimmed by 6 bases and V by 7 bases; bases with no gene match: 14. The CDR3 consists of 16 residues. The CDR3 loop is CASNIARGVGYEKLFF. In nucleotides, the CDR3 is TGTGCCAGCAACATCGCCAGGGGGGTCGGTTATGAAAAACTGTTTTTT.

In nucleotides, the CDR3 is TGTGCCAGCAGTTTACAGGGTTTTCCCTACGAGCAGTACTTC. As protein: CASSLQGFPYEQYF. The chain couples TRBV27 to TRBJ2-7; D perhaps matches TRBD1 (5 bases). The germline CDR1 and CDR2 sequences are MNHEY and SMNVEV (reference sequence). The length of the CDR3 is 14 residues. V gave up 2 bases and J gave up 2 bases, with 10 bases separating them.

V and J are TRBV7-2 and TRBJ2-3, with unresolved D. This CDR3 is 12 amino acids long. V lost 11 bases to trimming and J lost 3 bases, with 12 bases between them. Germline assignment: CDR1 SGHTA and CDR2 FQGNSA. CDR3: CASSLGTDTQYF. The CDR3 nucleotides are TGTGCCTCCAGTCTCGGGACAGATACGCAGTATTTT.

The chain recombines TRBV5-8 with TRBJ1-2; D unclear. CDR1 and CDR2 from the germline V gene are SGHTS and YDEGEE. With 0 bases removed from V and 2 bases from J, the gap between germline ends came to 11 bases. The CDR3 has 15 amino acids. The CDR3 nucleotides read TGTGCCAGCAGCTTGGTTCAGGTCCCGAACTATGGCTACACCTTC. This translates into CASSLVQVPNYGYTF.

The genes are TRBV7-9 and TRBJ2-1; 10 bases map to TRBD2. After removal of 2 bases from V and 2 bases from J, the junction contained 3 bases not matched to a gene. This CDR3 has 16 amino acids. Germline CDR1 SEHNR, CDR2 FQNEAQ (reference sequence). CDR3 amino acids: CASSLLLAGAYNEQFF. CDR3 in DNA: TGTGCCAGCAGCTTACTCCTAGCGGGGGCCTACAATGAGCAGTTCTTC.

The chain combines TRBV4-2 with TRBJ2-7; 14 bases fit TRBD2. Unmatched junction bases numbered 7, after V lost 0 bases and J lost 12 bases. Germline-derived CDR1 and CDR2 are LGHNA and YNFKEQ. The CDR3 extends over 15 amino acids. Here the CDR3 reads CASSQDETSGGVMYF. DNA for the CDR3: TGTGCCAGCAGCCAAGATGAGACTAGCGGGGGGGTTATGTACTTC.

The rearrangement joins TRBV5-1 to TRBJ2-7, with 8 bases identical to TRBD1. Germline V lookup: CDR1 SGHRS, CDR2 YFSETQ. The CDR3 contains 14 residues. Losses at the gene ends were 4 bases for V and 2 bases for J; bases not matched to a gene: 5. CDR3 protein: CASSMDRVTYEQYF. Written as DNA, the CDR3 is TGCGCCAGCAGCATGGACAGGGTCACCTACGAGCAGTACTTC.

This rearrangement joins TRBV13 to TRBJ1-2; 10 nucleotides line up with TRBD1. The CDR3 covers 15 residues. The ends lost 5 bases at V and 6 bases at J; junction bases unmatched: 9. Looked up from germline, CDR1 is PRHDT and CDR2 is FYEKMQ (reference sequence). The chain's CDR3 is CASSPGTGEWDGYTF. CDR3 DNA sequence: TGTGCCAGCAGCCCCGGGACAGGGGAATGGGATGGCTACACCTTC.